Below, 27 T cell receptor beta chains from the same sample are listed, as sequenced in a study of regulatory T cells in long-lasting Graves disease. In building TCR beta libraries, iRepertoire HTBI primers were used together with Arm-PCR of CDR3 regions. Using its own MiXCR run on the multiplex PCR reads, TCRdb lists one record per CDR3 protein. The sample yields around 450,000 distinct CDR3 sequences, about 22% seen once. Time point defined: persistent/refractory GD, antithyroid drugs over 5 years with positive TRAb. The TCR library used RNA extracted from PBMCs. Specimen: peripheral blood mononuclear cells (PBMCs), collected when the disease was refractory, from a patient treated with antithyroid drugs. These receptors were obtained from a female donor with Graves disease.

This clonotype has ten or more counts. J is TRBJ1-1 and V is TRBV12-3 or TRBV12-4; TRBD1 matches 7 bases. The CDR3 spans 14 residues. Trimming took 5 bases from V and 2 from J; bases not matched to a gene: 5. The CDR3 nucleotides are TGTGCCAGCAGTCAGGAGGGGGCAAACACTGAAGCTTTCTTT. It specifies CASSQEGANTEAFF.

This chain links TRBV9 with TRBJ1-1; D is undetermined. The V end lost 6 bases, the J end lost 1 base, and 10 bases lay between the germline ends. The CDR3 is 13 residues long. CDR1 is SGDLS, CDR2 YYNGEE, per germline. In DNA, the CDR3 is TGTGCCAGCACCAACCCCGGGAACACTGAAGCTTTCTTT. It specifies CASTNPGNTEAFF.

This CDR3 is CASSLEGEAGELFF. CDR3 in DNA: TGTGCCAGCAGCTTAGAAGGGGAGGCCGGGGAGCTGTTTTTT. The chain is built from TRBV7-9 and TRBJ2-2, with D tentatively TRBD2 (6 bases). V lost 1 base to trimming and J lost 6 bases, with 9 bases between them. In germline, CDR1 is SEHNR, CDR2 FQNEAQ (reference sequence). This CDR3 contains 14 residues.

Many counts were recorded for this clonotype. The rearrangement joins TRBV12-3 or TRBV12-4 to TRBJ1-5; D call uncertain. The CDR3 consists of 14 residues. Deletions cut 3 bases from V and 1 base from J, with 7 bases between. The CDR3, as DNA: TGTGCCAGCAGTTTTGACCCGAGCAATCAGCCCCAGCATTTT. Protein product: CASSFDPSNQPQHF.

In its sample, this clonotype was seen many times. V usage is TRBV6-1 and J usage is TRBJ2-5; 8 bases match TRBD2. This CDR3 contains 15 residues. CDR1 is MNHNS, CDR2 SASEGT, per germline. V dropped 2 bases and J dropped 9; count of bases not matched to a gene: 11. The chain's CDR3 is CASSETSGYKRPQYF. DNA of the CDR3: TGTGCCAGCAGTGAAACTAGCGGATACAAGAGACCCCAGTACTTC.

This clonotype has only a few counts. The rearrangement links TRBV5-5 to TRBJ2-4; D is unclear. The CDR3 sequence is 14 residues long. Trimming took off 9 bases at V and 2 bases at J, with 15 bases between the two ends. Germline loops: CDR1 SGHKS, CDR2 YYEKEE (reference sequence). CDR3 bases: TGTGCCACCCCAACTACTGGACCCAAAAACATTCAGTACTTC. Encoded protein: CATPTTGPKNIQYF.

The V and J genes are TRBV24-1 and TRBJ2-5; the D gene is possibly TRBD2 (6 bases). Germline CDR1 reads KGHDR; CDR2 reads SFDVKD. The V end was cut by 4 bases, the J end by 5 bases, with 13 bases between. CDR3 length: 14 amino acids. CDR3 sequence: CATSDPGVGETQYF. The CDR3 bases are TGTGCCACCAGTGACCCGGGGGTAGGGGAGACCCAGTACTTC.

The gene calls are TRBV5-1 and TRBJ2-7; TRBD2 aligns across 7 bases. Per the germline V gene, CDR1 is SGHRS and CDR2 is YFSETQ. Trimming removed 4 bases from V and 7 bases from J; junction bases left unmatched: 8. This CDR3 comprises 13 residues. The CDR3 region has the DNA TGCGCCAGCAGCCCGACTAGCTCTGGGGAGCAGTACTTC. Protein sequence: CASSPTSSGEQYF.

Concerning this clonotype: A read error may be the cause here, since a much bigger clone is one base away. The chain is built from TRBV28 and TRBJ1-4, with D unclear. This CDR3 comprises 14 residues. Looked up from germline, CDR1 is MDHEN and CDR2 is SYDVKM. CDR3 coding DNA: TGTACCAGCAGTTCGGACTCAACTAATGAAAAACTGTTTTTT. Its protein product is CTSSSDSTNEKLFF.

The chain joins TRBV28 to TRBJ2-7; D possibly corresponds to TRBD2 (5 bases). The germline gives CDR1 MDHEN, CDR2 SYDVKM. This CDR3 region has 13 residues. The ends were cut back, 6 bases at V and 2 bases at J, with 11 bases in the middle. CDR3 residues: CASSQGRAYEQYF. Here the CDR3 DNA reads TGTGCCAGCAGCCAAGGGCGGGCCTACGAGCAGTACTTC.

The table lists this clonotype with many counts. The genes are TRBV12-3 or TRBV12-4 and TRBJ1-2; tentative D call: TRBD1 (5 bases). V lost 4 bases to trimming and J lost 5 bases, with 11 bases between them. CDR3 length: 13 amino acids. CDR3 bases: TGTGCCAGCAGTTGGGGGATTGGGTATGGCTACACCTTC. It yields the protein CASSWGIGYGYTF.

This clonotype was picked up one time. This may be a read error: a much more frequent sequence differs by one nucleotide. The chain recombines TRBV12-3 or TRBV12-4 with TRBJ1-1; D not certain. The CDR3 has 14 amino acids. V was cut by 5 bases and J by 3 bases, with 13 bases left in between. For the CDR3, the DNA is TGTGCCAGCAGTATGAGGGTCAGACACACTGAAGCTTTCTTT. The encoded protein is CASSMRVRHTEAFF.

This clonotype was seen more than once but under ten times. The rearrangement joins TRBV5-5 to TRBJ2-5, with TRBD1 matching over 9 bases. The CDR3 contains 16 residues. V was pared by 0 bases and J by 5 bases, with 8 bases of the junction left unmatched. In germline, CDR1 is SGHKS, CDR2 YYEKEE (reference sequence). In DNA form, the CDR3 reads TGTGCCAGCAGCTTGGCCCTAACAGGGGGCGGGGAGACCCAGTACTTC. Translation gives CASSLALTGGGETQYF.

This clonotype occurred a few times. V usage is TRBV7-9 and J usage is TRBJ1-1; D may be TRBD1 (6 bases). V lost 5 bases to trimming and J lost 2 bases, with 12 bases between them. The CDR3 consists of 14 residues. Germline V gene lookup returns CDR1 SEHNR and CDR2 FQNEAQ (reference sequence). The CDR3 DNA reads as TGTGCCAGCAGCCAGCAGGGGTTCAACACTGAAGCTTTCTTT. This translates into CASSQQGFNTEAFF.

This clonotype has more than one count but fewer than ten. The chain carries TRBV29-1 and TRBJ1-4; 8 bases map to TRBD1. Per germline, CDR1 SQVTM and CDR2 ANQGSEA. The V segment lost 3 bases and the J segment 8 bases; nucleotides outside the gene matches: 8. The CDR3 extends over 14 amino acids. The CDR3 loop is CSVDPDRAGEKLFF. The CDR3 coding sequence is TGCAGCGTTGATCCGGACAGGGCAGGCGAAAAACTGTTTTTT.

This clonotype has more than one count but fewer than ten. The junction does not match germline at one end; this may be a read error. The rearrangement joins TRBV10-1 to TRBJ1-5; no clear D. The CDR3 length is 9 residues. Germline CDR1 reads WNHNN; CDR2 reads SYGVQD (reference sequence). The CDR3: CASIQPQHF. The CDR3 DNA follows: TGCGCCAGCATTCAGCCCCAGCATTTT.

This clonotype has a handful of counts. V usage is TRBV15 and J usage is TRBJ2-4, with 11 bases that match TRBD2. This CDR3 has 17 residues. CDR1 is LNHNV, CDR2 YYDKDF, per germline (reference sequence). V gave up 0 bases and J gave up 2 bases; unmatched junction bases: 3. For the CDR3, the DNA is TGTGCCACCAGCAGAGACCTAGCGGGAGGCCCCAAAAACATTCAGTACTTC. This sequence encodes CATSRDLAGGPKNIQYF.

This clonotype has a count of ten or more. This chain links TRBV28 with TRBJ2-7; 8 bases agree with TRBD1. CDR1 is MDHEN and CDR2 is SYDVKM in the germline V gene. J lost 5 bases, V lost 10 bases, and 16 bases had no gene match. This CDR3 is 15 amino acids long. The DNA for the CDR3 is TGTGCCATCGCCTCCACCGGGACAGGTTCGCACGAGCAGTACTTC. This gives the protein CAIASTGTGSHEQYF.

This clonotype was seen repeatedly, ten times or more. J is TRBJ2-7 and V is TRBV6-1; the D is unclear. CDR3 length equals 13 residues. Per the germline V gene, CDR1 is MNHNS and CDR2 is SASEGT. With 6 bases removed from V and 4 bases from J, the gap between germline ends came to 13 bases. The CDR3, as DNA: TGTGCCAGCAGGACCCCGGACGGGTACGAGCAGTACTTC. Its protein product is CASRTPDGYEQYF.

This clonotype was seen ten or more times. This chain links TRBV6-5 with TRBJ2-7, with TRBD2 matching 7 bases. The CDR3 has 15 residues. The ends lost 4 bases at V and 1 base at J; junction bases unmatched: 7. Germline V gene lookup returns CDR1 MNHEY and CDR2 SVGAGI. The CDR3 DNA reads TGTGCCAGCAGTTCTAGCGGCATCTTGTCCTACGAGCAGTACTTC. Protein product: CASSSSGILSYEQYF.

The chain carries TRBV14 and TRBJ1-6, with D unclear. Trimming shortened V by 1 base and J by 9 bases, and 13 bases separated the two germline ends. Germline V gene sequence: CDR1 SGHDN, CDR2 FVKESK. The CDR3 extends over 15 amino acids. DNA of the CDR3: TGTGCCAGCAGCCAAGGGATGACATCCCTTTCACCCCTCCACTTT. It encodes CASSQGMTSLSPLHF.

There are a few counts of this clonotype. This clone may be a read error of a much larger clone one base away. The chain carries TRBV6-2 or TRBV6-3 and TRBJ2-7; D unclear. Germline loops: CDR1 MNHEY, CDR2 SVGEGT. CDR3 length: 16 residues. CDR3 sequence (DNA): TGTGCCTGCAGTTCGCCCTATCGAGGAAACTCCTACGAGCAGTACTTC. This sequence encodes CACSSPYRGNSYEQYF.

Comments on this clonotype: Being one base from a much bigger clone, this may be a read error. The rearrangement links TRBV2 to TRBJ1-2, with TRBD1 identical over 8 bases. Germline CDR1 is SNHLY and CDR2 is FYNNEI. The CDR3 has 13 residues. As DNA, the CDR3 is TGTGCCAGCGGGTCTGACAGGGGATATGGCTACCCCTTC. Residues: CASGSDRGYGYPF.

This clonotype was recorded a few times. This CDR3 is CASSLVTGGHRSYNEQFF. In DNA form, the CDR3 reads TGTGCCAGCAGCTTAGTAACGGGAGGCCACAGGTCCTACAATGAGCAGTTCTTC. The chain links TRBV11-3 to TRBJ2-1; 7 bases are shared with TRBD2. Trimming cost V 1 base and J 1 base; bases outside gene matches: 10. Germline V gene sequence: CDR1 SGHNT, CDR2 YENEEA. This CDR3 is 18 amino acids long.

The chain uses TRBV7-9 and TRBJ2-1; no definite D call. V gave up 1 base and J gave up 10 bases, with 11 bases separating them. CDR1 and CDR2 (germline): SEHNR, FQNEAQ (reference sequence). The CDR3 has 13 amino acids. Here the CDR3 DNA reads TGTGCCAGCAGCTTAGGCACTTCCAAAGAGCAGTTCTTC. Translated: CASSLGTSKEQFF.

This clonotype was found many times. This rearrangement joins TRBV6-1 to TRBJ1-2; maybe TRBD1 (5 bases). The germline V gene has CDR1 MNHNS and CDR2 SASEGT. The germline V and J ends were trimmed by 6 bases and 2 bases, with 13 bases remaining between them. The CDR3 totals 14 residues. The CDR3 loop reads CASRAGTANYGYTF. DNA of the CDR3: TGTGCCAGCAGGGCCGGGACGGCCAACTATGGCTACACCTTC.

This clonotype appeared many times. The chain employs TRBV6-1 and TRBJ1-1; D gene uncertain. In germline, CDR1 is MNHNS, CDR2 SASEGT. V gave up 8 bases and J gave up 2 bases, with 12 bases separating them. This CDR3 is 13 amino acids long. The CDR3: CASGAWGNTEAFF. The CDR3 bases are TGTGCCAGCGGTGCTTGGGGTAACACTGAAGCTTTCTTT.